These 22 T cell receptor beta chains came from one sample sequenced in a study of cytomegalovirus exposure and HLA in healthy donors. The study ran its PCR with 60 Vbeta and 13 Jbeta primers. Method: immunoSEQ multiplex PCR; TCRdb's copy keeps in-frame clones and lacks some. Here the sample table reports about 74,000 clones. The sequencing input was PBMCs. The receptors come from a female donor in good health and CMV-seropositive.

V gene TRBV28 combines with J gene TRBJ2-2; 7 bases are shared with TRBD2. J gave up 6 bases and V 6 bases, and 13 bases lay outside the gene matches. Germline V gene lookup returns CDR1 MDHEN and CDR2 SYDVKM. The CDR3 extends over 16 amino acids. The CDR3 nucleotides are TGTGCCAGCAGAACACCCGGGGCGGGAGACGCCGGGGAGCTGTTTTTT. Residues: CASRTPGAGDAGELFF.

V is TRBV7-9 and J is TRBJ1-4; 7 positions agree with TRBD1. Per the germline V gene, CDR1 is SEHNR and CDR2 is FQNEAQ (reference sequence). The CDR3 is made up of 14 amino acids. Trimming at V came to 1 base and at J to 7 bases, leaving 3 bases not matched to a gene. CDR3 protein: CASSLDRGTEKLFF. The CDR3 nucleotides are TGTGCCAGCAGCTTAGACAGGGGAACTGAAAAACTGTTTTTT.

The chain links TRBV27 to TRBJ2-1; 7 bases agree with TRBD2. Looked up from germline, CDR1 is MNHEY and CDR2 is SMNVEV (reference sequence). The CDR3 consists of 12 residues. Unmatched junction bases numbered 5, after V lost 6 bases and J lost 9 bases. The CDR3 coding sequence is TGTGCCAGCAGACTTTGGGGGGGTGAGCAGTTCTTC. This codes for CASRLWGGEQFF.

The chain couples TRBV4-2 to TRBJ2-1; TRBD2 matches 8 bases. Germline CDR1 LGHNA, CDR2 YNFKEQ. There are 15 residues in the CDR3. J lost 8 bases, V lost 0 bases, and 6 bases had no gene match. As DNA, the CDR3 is TGTGCCAGCAGCCAAGATCCAGCGGGAGTTGATGAGCAGTTCTTC. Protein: CASSQDPAGVDEQFF.

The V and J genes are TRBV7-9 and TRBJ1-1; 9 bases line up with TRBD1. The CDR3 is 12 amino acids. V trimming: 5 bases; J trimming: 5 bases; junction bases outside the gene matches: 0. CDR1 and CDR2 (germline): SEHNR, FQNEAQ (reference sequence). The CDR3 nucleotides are TGTGCCAGCAGCGACAGGGGGACTGAAGCTTTCTTT. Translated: CASSDRGTEAFF.

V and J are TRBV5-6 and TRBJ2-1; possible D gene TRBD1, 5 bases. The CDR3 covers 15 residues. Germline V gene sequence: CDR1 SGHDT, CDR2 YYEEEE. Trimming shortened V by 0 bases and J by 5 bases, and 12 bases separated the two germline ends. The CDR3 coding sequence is TGTGCCAGCAGCTTGGGACAGATGGTGGACAATGAGCAGTTCTTC. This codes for CASSLGQMVDNEQFF.

The CDR3 here is CAWSHAPTSGVRYNEQFF. The CDR3 bases are TGTGCCTGGAGTCACGCCCCGACTAGCGGGGTAAGGTACAATGAGCAGTTCTTC. This sequence joins TRBV30 and TRBJ2-1; TRBD2 aligns across 11 bases. This CDR3 spans 18 amino acids. V lost 2 bases, J lost 4 bases, and 13 bases stayed unmatched. Germline CDR1 is GTSNPN and CDR2 is SVGIG (reference sequence).

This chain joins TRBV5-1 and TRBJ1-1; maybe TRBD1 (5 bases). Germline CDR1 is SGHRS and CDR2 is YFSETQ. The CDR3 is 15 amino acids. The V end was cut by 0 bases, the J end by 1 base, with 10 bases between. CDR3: CASSLGNRWNTEAFF. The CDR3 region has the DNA TGCGCCAGCAGCTTGGGGAACAGGTGGAACACTGAAGCTTTCTTT.

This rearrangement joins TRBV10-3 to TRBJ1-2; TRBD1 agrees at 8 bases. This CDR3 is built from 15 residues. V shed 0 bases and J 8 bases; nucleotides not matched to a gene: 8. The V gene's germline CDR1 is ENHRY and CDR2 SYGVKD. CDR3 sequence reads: CAISESYGQGRGYTF. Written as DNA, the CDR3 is TGTGCCATCAGTGAGTCATATGGACAGGGAAGGGGCTACACCTTC.

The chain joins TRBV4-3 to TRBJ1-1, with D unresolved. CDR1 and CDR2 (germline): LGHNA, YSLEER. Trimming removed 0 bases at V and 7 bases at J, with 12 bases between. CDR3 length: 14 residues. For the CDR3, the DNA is TGCGCCAGCAGCCAAGATCACAGCGGATATGAAGCTTTCTTT. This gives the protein CASSQDHSGYEAFF.

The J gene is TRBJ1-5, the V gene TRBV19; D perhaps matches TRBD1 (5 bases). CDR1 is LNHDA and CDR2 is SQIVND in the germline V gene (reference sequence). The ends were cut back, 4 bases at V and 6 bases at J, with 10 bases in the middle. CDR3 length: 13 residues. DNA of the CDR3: TGTGCCAGTAGTAGTCGGGGGGGTCAGCCCCAGCATTTT. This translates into CASSSRGGQPQHF.

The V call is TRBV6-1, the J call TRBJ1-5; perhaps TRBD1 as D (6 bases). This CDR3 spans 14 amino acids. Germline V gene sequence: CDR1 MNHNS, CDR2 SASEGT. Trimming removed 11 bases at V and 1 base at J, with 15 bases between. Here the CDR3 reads CASGGQLSNQPQHF. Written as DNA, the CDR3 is TGTGCCTCGGGTGGACAGCTCAGCAATCAGCCCCAGCATTTT.

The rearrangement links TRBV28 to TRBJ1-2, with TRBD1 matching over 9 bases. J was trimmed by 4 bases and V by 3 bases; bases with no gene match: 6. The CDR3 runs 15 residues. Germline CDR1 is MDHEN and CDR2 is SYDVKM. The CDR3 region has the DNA TGTGCCAGCAGTTTCCCCCGACAGGGGGGCTATGGCTACACCTTC. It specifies CASSFPRQGGYGYTF.

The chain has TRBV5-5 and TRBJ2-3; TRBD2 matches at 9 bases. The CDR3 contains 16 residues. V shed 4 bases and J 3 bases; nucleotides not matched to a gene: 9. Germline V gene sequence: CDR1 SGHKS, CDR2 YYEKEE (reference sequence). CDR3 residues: CASSLPGLAGTDTQYF. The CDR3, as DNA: TGTGCCAGCAGCCTACCGGGACTAGCAGGAACAGATACGCAGTATTTT.

CDR3 sequence: CASSLRDSRTDTQYF. In DNA, the CDR3 is TGTGCCAGCAGCTTGAGGGACAGCCGCACAGATACGCAGTATTTT. The chain links TRBV5-4 to TRBJ2-3; TRBD1 matches at 7 bases. This CDR3 is 15 amino acids long. CDR1 and CDR2 (germline): SGHNT, YYREEE (reference sequence). Trimming cost V 1 base and J 1 base; bases outside gene matches: 3. Complete variable domain (other parts from reference TRBV5-4 and TRBJ2-3): ETGVTQSPTHLIKTRGQQVTLRCSSQSGHNTVSWYQQALGQGPQFIFQYYREEENGRGNFPPRFSGLQFPNYSSELNVNALELDDSALYLCASSLRDSRTDTQYFGPGTRLTVL.

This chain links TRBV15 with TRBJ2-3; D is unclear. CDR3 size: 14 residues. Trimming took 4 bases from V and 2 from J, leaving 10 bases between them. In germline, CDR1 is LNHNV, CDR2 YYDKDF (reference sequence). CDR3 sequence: CATSTNRPTDTQYF. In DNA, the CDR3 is TGTGCCACCAGCACTAACAGACCCACAGATACGCAGTATTTT.

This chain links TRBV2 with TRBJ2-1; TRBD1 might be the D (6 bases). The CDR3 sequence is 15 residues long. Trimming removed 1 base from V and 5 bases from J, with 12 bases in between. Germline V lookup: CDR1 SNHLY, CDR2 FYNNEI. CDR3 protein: CASSEVGGRHNEQFF. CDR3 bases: TGTGCCAGCAGTGAAGTAGGGGGACGCCACAATGAGCAGTTCTTC.

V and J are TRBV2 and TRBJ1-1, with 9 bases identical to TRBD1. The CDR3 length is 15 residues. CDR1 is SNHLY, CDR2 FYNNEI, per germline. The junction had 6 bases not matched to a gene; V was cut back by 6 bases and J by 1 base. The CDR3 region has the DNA TGTGCCAGCAGGACCGGGACAGGGAAGAACACTGAAGCTTTCTTT. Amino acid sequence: CASRTGTGKNTEAFF.

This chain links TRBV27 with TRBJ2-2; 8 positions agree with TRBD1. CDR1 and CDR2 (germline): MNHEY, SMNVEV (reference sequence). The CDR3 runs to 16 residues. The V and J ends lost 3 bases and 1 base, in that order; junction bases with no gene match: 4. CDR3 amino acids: CASSFLGQVNTGELFF. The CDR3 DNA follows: TGTGCCAGCAGTTTTCTGGGACAGGTGAACACCGGGGAGCTGTTTTTT.

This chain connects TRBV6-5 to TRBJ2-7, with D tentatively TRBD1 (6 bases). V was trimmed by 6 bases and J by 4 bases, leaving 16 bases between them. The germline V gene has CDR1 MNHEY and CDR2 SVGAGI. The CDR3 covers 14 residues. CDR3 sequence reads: CASSQRDIGYEQYF. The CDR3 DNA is TGTGCCAGCAGCCAACGGGACATAGGTTACGAGCAGTACTTC.

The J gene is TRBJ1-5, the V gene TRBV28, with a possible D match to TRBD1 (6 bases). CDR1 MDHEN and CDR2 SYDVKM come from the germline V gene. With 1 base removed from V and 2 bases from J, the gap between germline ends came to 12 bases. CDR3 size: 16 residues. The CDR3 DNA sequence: TGTGCCAGCAGTTTATTTGGCAGGGGTGGCAATCAGCCCCAGCATTTT. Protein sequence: CASSLFGRGGNQPQHF.

CDR3: CATRGINSYEQYF. CDR3 nucleotides: TGTGCCACCAGGGGCATCAATTCCTACGAGCAGTACTTC. The chain carries TRBV19 and TRBJ2-7; TRBD1 might be the D (6 bases). V lost 10 bases, J lost 1 base, and 14 bases lay in between. The germline CDR1 and CDR2 sequences are LNHDA and SQIVND (reference sequence). CDR3 length equals 13 residues.